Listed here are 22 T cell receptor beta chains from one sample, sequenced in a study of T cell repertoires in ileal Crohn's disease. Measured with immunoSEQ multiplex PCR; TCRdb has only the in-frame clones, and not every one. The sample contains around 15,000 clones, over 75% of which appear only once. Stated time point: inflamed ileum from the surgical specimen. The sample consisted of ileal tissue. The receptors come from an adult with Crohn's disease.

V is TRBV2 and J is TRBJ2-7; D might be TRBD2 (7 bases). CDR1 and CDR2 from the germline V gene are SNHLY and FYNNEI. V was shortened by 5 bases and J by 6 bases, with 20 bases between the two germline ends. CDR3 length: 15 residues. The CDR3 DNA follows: TGTGCCAGCAGTTTTGGGGGCGGGGGTTCAACCGAGCAGTACTTC. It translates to CASSFGGGGSTEQYF.

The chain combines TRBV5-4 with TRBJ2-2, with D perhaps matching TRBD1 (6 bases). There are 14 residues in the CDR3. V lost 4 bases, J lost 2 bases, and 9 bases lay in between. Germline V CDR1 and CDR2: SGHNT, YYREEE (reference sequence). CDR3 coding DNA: TGTGCCAGCAGCCGGGACATTAACACCGGGGAGCTGTTTTTT. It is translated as CASSRDINTGELFF.

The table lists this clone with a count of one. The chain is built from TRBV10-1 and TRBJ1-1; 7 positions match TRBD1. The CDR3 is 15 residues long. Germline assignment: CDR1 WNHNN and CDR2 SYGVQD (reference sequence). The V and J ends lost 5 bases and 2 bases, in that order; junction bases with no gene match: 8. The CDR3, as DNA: TGCGCCAGCAGTTATGGCCGACAGGGAAACACTGAAGCTTTCTTT. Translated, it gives CASSYGRQGNTEAFF.

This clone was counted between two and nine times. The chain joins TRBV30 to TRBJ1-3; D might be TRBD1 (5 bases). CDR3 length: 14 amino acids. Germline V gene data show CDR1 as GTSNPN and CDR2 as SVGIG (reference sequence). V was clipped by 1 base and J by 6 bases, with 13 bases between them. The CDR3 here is CAWSGGQGVNTIYF. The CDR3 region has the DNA TGTGCCTGGAGTGGAGGCCAGGGAGTAAACACCATATATTTT.

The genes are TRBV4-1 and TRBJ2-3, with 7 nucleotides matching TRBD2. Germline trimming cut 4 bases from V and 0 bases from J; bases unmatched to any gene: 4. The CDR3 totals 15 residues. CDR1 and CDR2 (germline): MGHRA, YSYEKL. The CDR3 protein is CASSPAGVSTDTQYF. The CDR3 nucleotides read TGCGCCAGCAGCCCTGCGGGGGTAAGCACAGATACGCAGTATTTT.

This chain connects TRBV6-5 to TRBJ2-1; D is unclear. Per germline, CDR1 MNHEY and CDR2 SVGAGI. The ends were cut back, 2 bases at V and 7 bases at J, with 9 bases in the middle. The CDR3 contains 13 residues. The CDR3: CASSYDRGNEQFF. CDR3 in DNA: TGTGCCAGCAGTTACGATCGCGGAAATGAGCAGTTCTTC.

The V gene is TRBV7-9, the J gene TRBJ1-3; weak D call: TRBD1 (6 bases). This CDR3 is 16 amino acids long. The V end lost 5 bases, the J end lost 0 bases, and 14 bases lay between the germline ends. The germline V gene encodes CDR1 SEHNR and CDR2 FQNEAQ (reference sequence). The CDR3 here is CASSDTTGYSGNTIYF. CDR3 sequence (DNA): TGTGCCAGCAGCGATACTACAGGGTACTCTGGAAACACCATATATTTT.

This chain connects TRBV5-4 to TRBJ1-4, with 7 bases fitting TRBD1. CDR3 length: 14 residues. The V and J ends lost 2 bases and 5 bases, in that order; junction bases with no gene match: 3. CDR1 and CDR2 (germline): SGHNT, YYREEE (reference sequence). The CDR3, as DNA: TGTGCCAGCAGCTTAGGGACAGAGAATGAAAAACTGTTTTTT. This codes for CASSLGTENEKLFF. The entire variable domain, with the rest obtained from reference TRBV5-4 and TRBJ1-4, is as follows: ETGVTQSPTHLIKTRGQQVTLRCSSQSGHNTVSWYQQALGQGPQFIFQYYREEENGRGNFPPRFSGLQFPNYSSELNVNALELDDSALYLCASSLGTENEKLFFGSGTQLSVL.

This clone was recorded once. The DNA of the CDR3 is TGTGCCTGGAGAATAGGGACGTATGGCTACACCTTC. Protein sequence: CAWRIGTYGYTF. The rearrangement links TRBV30 to TRBJ1-2; possibly TRBD1 for D (5 bases). V lost 3 bases to trimming and J lost 5 bases, with 10 bases between them. The germline gives CDR1 GTSNPN, CDR2 SVGIG (reference sequence). The CDR3 sequence is 12 residues long.

CDR3 sequence: CASSRQGENQPQHF. CDR3 sequence (DNA): TGTGCCAGCAGTCGACAGGGTGAAAATCAGCCCCAGCATTTT. This chain uses TRBV2 with TRBJ1-5; 7 bases map to TRBD1. Germline V gene lookup returns CDR1 SNHLY and CDR2 FYNNEI. CDR3 length equals 14 residues. V lost 5 bases and J lost 4; bases outside the gene matches: 5.

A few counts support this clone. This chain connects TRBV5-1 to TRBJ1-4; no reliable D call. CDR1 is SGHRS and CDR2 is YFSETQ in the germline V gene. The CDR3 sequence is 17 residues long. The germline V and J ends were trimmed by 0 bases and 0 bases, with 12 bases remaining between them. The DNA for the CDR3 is TGCGCCAGCAGCTTGGCCCTTGGCAGAACAACTAATGAAAAACTGTTTTTT. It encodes CASSLALGRTTNEKLFF.

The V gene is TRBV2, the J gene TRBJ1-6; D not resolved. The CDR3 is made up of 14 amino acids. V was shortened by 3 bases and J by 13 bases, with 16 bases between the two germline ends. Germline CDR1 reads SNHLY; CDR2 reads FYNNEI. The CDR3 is CASSDLAALSPLHF. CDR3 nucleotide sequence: TGTGCCAGCAGTGATCTGGCAGCTCTTTCGCCCCTCCACTTT.

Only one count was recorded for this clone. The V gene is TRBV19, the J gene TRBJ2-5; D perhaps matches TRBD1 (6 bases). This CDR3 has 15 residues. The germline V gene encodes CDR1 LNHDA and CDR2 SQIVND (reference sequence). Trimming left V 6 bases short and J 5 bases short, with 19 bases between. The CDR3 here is CASSLSGVVRETQYF. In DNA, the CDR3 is TGTGCCAGTAGCCTGTCAGGGGTTGTTCGGGAGACCCAGTACTTC.

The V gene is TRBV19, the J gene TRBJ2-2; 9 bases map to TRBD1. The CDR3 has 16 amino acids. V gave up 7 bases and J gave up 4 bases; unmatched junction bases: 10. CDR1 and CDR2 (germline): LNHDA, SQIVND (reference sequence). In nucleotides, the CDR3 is TGTGCCAGTACCGCTACGGGACAGGGTTCCACCGGGGAGCTGTTTTTT. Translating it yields CASTATGQGSTGELFF.

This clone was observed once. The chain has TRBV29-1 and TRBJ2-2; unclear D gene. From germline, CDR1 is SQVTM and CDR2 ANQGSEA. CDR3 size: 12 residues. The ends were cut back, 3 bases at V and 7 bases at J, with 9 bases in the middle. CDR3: CSVESGGGELFF. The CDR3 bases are TGCAGCGTTGAGTCTGGTGGCGGGGAGCTGTTTTTT.

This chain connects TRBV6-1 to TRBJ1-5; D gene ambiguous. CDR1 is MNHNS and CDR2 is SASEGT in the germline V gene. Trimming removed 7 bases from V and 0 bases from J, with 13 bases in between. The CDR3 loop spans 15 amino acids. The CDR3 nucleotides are TGTGCCAGCACTCCTACGGGGATTAGCAATCAGCCCCAGCATTTT. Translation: CASTPTGISNQPQHF.

CDR3 in amino acids: CASRYLAGGPTDTQYF. As DNA, the CDR3 is TGCGCCAGCAGATATCTAGCGGGGGGGCCCACAGATACGCAGTATTTT. The V and J genes are TRBV5-1 and TRBJ2-3; 12 bases align to TRBD2. The trim removed 5 bases at V and 2 bases at J, leaving 6 bases unmatched. Germline-derived CDR1 and CDR2 are SGHRS and YFSETQ. The CDR3 is 16 amino acids.

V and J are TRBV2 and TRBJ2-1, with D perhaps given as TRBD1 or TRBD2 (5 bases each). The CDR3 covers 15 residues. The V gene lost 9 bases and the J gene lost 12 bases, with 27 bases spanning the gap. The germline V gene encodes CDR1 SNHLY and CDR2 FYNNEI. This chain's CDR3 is CASRRLTASLEGQFF. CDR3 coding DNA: TGTGCCAGTAGAAGATTGACAGCGTCCTTAGAGGGGCAGTTCTTC.

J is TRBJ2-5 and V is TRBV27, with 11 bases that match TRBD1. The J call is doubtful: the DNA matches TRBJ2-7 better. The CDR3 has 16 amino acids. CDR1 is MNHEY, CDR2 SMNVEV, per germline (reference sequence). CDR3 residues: CASRSLGDRGTYEQYF. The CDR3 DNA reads TGTGCCAGCAGGAGTCTGGGGGACAGGGGGACCTACGAGCAGTACTTC.

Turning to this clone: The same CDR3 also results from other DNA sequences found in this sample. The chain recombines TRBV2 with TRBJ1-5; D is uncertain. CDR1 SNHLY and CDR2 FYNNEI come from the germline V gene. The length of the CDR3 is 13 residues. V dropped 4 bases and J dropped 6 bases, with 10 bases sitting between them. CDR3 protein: CASSAVTVQPQHF. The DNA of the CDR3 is TGTGCCAGCAGTGCCGTCACAGTTCAGCCCCAGCATTTT.

Here the CDR3 DNA reads TGTGCCAGCAGCCAAGATCTAAGACAGGTGAACACTGAAGCTTTCTTT. Residues: CASSQDLRQVNTEAFF. V and J are TRBV4-2 and TRBJ1-1; perhaps TRBD1 as D (6 bases). Germline values: CDR1 LGHNA, CDR2 YNFKEQ. V dropped 0 bases and J dropped 0 bases, with 11 bases sitting between them. This CDR3 is built from 16 residues.

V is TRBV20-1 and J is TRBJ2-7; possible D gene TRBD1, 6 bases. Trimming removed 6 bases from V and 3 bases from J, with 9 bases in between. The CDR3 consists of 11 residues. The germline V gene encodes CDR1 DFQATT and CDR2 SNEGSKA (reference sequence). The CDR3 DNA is TGCAGTGCCCTGGACAGCTACGAGCAGTACTTC. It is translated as CSALDSYEQYF.